The T cell receptor (beta chain) under discussion was sequenced for a study of cytomegalovirus exposure and HLA in healthy donors. The study, taken as a whole, reports: Investigators reported 150 to 200 TCR beta chains as tied to cytomegalovirus. In vitro testing confirmed a few CMV-associated chains as specific for CMV antigens.

A remark on this clone: Its antigen is currently unknown.

Unmatched junction bases numbered 5, after V lost 5 bases and J lost 0 bases. Germline values: CDR1 GTSNPN, CDR2 SVGIG (reference sequence). CDR3 length: 14 amino acids. The donors were members of the validation cohort, which comprised 120 subjects and was separate from the first cohort of some 680 subjects. Only in-frame clones appear in the TCRdb table, and some are missing; sequencing was by immunoSEQ multiplex PCR. The sample yields around 250,000 clones, nearly 90% seen once. The sequenced material came from PBMCs. This TCR derives from a young woman in good health and CMV-seronegative. The V and J genes are TRBV30 and TRBJ2-3; 7 nucleotides line up with TRBD2. CDR3 amino acids: CAWAGTISTDTQYF. The DNA for the CDR3 is TGTGCCTGGGCCGGGACTATCAGCACAGATACGCAGTATTTT. The whole variable domain, remainder taken from reference TRBV30 and TRBJ2-3, is SQTIHQWPATLVQPVGSPLSLECTVEGTSNPNLYWYRQAAGRGLQLLFYSVGIGQISSEVPQNLSASRPQDRQFILSSKKLLLSDSGFYLCAWAGTISTDTQYFGPGTRLTVL.